This T cell receptor beta chain comes out of a study of regulatory T cells in long-lasting Graves disease. The CDR3 spans 15 residues. V lost 3 bases, J lost 3 bases, and 12 bases lay in between. From germline, CDR1 is MNHEY and CDR2 SVGAGI. Time point indicated: persistent/refractory GD, antithyroid drugs over 5 years with positive TRAb. After RNA was extracted from PBMCs, the TCR library was made from it. Diagnosis followed American Thyroid Association guidelines for Graves' disease. Those enrolled as patients came out of an endocrinology department in Xi'an, China. In building TCR beta libraries, iRepertoire HTBI primers were used together with Arm-PCR of CDR3 regions. TCRdb passed the multiplex PCR reads through MiXCR, listing each CDR3 protein once. This repertoire shows roughly 490,000 distinct CDR3 sequences, 20% to 25% found once; its top ten account for under 15%.

Sequenced here: peripheral blood mononuclear cells (PBMCs), sampled when the disease was refractory, from a patient treated with antithyroid drugs. The J gene is TRBJ1-5, the V gene TRBV6-5, with D uncertain. This receptor was identified in a female donor with Graves disease. This CDR3 reads CASSYGTVLNQPQHF. CDR3 nucleotides: TGTGCCAGCAGTTATGGAACGGTCCTCAATCAGCCCCAGCATTTT.